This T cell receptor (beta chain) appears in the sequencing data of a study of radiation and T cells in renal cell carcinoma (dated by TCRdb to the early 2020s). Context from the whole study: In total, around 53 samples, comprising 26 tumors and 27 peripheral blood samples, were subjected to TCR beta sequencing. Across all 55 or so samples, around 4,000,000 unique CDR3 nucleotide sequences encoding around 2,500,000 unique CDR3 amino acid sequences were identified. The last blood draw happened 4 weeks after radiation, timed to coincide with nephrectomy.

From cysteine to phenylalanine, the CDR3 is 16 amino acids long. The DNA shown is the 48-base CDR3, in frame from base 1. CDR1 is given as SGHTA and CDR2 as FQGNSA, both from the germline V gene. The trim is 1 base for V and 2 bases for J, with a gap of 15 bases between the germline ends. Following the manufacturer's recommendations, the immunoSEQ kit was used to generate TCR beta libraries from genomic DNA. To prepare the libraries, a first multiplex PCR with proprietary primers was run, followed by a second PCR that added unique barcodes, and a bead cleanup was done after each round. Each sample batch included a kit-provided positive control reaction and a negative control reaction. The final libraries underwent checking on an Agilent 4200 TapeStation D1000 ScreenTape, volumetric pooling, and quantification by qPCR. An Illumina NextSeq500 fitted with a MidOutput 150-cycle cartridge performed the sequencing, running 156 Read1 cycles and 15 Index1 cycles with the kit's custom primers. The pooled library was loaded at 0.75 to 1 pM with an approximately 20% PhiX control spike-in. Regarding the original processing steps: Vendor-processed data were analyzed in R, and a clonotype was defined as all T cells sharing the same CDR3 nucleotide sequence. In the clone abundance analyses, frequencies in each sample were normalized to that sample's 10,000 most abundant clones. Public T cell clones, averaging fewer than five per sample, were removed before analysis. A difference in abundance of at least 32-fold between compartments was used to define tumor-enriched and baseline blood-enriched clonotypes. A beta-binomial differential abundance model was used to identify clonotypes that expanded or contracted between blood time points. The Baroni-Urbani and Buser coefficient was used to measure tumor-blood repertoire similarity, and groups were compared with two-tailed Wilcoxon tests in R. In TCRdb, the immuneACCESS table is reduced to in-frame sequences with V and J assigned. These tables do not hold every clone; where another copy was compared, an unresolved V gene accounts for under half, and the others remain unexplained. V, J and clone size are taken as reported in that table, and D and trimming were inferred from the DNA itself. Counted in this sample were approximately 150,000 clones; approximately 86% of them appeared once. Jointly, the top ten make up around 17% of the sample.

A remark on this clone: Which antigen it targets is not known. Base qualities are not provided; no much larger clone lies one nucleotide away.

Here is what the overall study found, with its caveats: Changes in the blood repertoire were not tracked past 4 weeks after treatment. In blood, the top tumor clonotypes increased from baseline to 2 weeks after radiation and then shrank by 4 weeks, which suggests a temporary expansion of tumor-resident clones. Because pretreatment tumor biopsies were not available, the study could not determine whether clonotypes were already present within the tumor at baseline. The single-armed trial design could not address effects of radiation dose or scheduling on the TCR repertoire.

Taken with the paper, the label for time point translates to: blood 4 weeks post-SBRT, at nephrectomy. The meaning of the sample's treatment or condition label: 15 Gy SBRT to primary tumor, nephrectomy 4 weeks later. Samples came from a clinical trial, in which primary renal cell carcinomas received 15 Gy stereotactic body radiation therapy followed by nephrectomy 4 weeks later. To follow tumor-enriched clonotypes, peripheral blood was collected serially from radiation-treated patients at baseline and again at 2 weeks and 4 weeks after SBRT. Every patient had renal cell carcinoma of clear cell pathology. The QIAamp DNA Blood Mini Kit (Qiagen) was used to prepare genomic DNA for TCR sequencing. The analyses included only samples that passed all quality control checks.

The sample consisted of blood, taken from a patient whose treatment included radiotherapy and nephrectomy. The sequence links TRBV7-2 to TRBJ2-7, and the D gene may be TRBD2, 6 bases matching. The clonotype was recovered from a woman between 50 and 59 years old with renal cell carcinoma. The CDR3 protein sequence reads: CASSLDGGFNPYEQYF. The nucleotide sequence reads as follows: TGTGCCAGCAGCTTAGATGGGGGGTTCAATCCCTACGAGCAGTACTTC.